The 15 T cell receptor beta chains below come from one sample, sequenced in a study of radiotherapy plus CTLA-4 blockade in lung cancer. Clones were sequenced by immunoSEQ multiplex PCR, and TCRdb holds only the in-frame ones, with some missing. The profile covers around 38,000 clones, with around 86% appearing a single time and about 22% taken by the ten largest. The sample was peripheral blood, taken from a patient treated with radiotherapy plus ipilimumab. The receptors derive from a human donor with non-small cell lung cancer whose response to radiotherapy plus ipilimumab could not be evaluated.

The CDR3 loop is CASSTQADQGLYGYTF. CDR3 in DNA: TGTGCCAGCAGCACACAAGCGGACCAGGGACTATATGGCTACACCTTC. This chain joins TRBV11-2 and TRBJ1-2; D is perhaps TRBD1 (5 bases). Germline loops: CDR1 SGHAT, CDR2 FQNNGV. Trimming removed 5 bases from V and 5 bases from J, with 21 bases in between. The CDR3 is 16 residues long.

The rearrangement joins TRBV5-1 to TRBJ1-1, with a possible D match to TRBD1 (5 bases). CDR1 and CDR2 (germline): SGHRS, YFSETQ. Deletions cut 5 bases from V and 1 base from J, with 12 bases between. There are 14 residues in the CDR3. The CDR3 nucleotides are TGCGCCAGCAGTCTGGGGGGGGAGAACACTGAAGCTTTCTTT. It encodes CASSLGGENTEAFF.

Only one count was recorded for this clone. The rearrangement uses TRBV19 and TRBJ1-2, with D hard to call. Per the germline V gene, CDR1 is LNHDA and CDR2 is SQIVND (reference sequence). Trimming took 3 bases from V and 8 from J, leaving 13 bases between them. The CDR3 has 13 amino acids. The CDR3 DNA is TGTGCCAGTAGTATCCGCCGAGAGGGCGGCTACACCTTC. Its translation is CASSIRREGGYTF.

The CDR3 bases are TGCGCCAGCAGTTATACTTTGGATTCACCCCTCCACTTT. It is translated as CASSYTLDSPLHF. The chain combines TRBV5-1 with TRBJ1-6; D is uncertain. Trimming took off 5 bases at V and 8 bases at J, with 11 bases between the two ends. The CDR3 contains 13 residues. Germline V CDR1 and CDR2: SGHRS, YFSETQ. Complete variable domain (other parts from reference TRBV5-1 and TRBJ1-6): KAGVTQTPRYLIKTRGQQVTLSCSPISGHRSVSWYQQTPGQGLQFLFEYFSETQRNKGNFPGRFSGRQFSNSRSEMNVSTLELGDSALYLCASSYTLDSPLHFGNGTRLTVT.

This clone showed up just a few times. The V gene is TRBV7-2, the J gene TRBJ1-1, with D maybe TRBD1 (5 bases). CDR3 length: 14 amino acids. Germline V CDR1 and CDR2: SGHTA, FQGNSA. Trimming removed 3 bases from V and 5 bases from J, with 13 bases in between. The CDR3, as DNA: TGTGCCAGCAGCTTTCAGGGCGGTGGTACTGAAGCTTTCTTT. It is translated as CASSFQGGGTEAFF.

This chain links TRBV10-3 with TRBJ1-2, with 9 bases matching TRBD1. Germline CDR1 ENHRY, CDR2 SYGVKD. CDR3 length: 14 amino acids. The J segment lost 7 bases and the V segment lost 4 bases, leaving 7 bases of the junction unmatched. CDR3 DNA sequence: TGTGCCATCAGTGTTGGCACAGGGGGCTCTGGCTACACCTTC. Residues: CAISVGTGGSGYTF.

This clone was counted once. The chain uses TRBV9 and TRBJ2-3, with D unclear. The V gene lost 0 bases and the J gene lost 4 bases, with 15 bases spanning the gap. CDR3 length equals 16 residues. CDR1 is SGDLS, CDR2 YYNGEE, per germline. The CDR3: CASSVGPGLIADTQYF. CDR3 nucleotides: TGTGCCAGCAGCGTAGGTCCGGGTTTGATTGCAGATACGCAGTATTTT.

The CDR3 reads CASSPNLAGGYNEQFF. CDR3 DNA: TGTGCCAGCAGTCCCAACCTAGCGGGAGGTTACAATGAGCAGTTCTTC. J is TRBJ2-1 and V is TRBV7-3; 11 nucleotides align to TRBD2. Trimming at V came to 6 bases and at J to 4 bases, leaving 8 bases not matched to a gene. This CDR3 has 16 amino acids. Germline CDR1 is SGHTA and CDR2 is FQGTGA. Full variable domain (missing parts from reference TRBV7-3 and TRBJ2-1): GAGVSQTPSNKVTEKGKYVELRCDPISGHTALYWYRQSLGQGPEFLIYFQGTGAADDSGLPNDRFFAVRPEGSVSTLKIQRTERGDSAVYLCASSPNLAGGYNEQFFGPGTRLTVL.

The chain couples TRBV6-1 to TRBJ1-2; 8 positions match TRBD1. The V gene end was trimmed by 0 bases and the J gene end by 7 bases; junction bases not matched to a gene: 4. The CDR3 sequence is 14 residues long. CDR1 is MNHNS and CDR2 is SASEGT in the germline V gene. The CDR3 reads CASSEAAGGSGYTF. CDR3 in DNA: TGTGCCAGCAGTGAAGCGGCAGGGGGCTCTGGCTACACCTTC.

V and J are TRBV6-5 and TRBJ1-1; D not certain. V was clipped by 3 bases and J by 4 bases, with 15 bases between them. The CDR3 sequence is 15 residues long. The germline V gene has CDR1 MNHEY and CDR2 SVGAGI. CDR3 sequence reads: CASSYQVPGSTEAFF. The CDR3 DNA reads TGTGCCAGCAGTTATCAGGTCCCTGGGAGCACTGAAGCTTTCTTT.

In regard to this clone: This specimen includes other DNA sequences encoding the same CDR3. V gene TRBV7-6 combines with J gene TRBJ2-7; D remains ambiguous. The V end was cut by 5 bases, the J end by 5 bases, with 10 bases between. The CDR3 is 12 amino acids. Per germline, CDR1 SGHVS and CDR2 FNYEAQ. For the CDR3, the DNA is TGTGCCAGCAGCCGAGGCGGCAACGAGCAGTACTTC. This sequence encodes CASSRGGNEQYF.

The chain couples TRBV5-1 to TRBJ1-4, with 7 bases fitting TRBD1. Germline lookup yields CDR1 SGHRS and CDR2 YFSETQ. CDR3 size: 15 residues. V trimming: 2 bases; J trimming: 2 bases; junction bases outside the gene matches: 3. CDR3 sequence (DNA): TGCGCCAGCAGCTTAAAGGGGGCGACTAATGAAAAACTGTTTTTT. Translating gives CASSLKGATNEKLFF.

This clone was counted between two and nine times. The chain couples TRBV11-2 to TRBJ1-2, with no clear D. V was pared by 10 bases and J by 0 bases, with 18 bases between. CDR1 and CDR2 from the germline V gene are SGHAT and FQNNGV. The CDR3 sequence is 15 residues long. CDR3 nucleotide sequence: TGTGCCACTTCCGGGAGCTTCGTTTCTAACTATGGCTACACCTTC. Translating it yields CATSGSFVSNYGYTF.

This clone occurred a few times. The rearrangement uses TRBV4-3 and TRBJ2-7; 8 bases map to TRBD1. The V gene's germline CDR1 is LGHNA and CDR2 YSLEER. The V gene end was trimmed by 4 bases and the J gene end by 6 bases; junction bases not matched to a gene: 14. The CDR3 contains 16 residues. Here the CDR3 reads CASSRDPGGAEVEQYF. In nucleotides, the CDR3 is TGCGCCAGCAGCCGAGATCCAGGGGGCGCTGAAGTCGAGCAGTACTTC.

The CDR3 loop reads CAIRTGGSGNTIYF. CDR3 nucleotides: TGTGCCATCAGGACAGGGGGCTCTGGAAACACCATATATTTT. J is TRBJ1-3 and V is TRBV10-3, with 9 bases matching TRBD1. CDR1 is ENHRY, CDR2 SYGVKD, per germline. V trimming: 6 bases; J trimming: 0 bases; junction bases outside the gene matches: 0. This CDR3 spans 14 amino acids.